Each of the 31 T cell receptor beta chains below was sequenced from the same sample in a study of radiation and T cells in renal cell carcinoma. Time point: baseline pretreatment blood. The treatment: 15 Gy SBRT to primary tumor, nephrectomy 4 weeks later. This table comes from immunoSEQ multiplex PCR, and its TCRdb copy is limited to in-frame clones, with some not included. The sample holds approximately 63,000 clones, roughly 79% seen once. This specimen consisted of blood, obtained from a patient whose treatment included radiotherapy and nephrectomy. These receptors originate from a man aged 55 to 70 with renal cell carcinoma.

This sequence joins TRBV11-2 and TRBJ1-2, with D uncertain. There are 14 residues in the CDR3. V was pared by 1 base and J by 1 base, with 7 bases between. Germline lookup yields CDR1 SGHAT and CDR2 FQNNGV. CDR3 protein: CASSLGLGNYGYTF. CDR3 sequence (DNA): TGTGCCAGCAGCTTAGGCCTGGGTAACTATGGCTACACCTTC.

About this clone itself: This sample includes further DNA sequences coding for the same CDR3. The gene calls are TRBV7-2 and TRBJ2-7; D remains unclear. Trimming left V 3 bases short and J 1 base short, with 4 bases between. CDR3 length equals 12 residues. Germline V CDR1 and CDR2: SGHTA, FQGNSA. CDR3 sequence: CASSLGSYEQYF. CDR3 DNA: TGTGCCAGCAGCTTGGGGTCCTACGAGCAGTACTTC.

This sequence joins TRBV30 and TRBJ1-6; D is unresolved. This CDR3 is 11 amino acids long. With 4 bases removed from V and 9 bases from J, the gap between germline ends came to 7 bases. CDR1 and CDR2 from the germline V gene are GTSNPN and SVGIG (reference sequence). The CDR3 reads CAWKLGSPLHF. The CDR3 DNA reads TGTGCCTGGAAGTTGGGTTCACCCCTCCACTTT.

This chain connects TRBV2 to TRBJ2-5; D unclear. CDR3 length equals 11 residues. V dropped 6 bases and J dropped 2 bases, with 4 bases sitting between them. Germline lookup yields CDR1 SNHLY and CDR2 FYNNEI. The CDR3 here is CASRYQETQYF. For the CDR3, the DNA is TGTGCCAGCAGGTATCAAGAGACCCAGTACTTC.

This rearrangement joins TRBV30 to TRBJ1-3; D might be TRBD1 (5 bases). The length of the CDR3 is 16 residues. The V end was cut by 0 bases, the J end by 0 bases, with 12 bases between. In germline, CDR1 is GTSNPN, CDR2 SVGIG (reference sequence). The CDR3 loop reads CAWSVGGMSSGNTIYF. In DNA, the CDR3 is TGTGCCTGGAGTGTGGGGGGGATGAGCTCTGGAAACACCATATATTTT.

V is TRBV6-6 and J is TRBJ1-2; 12 bases align to TRBD1. This CDR3 has 16 residues. After removal of 6 bases from V and 4 bases from J, the junction contained 9 bases not matched to a gene. CDR1 and CDR2 (germline): MNHNY, SVGAGI (reference sequence). CDR3: CASSQGQGAIGYGYTF. The DNA of the CDR3 is TGTGCCAGCAGCCAGGGACAGGGGGCTATCGGCTATGGCTACACCTTC.

This clone was counted a single time. A read error may account for a junction end that differs from germline. V gene TRBV13 combines with J gene TRBJ1-1, with 10 bases aligning to TRBD1. CDR3 size: 18 residues. CDR1 PRHDT and CDR2 FYEKMQ come from the germline V gene (reference sequence). The CDR3 loop reads CAGSSLLTGGWGDTEAFF. In nucleotides, the CDR3 is TGTGCCGGCAGCTCCCTGCTGACAGGGGGCTGGGGAGACACTGAAGCTTTCTTT.

The rearrangement joins TRBV11-2 to TRBJ2-5, with 11 bases fitting TRBD2. The germline V gene has CDR1 SGHAT and CDR2 FQNNGV. V was clipped by 6 bases and J by 5 bases; unmatched bases: 8. The CDR3 covers 15 residues. The CDR3 loop is CASSRSGGALETQYF. CDR3 bases: TGTGCCAGCAGTCGTAGCGGGGGGGCTTTGGAGACCCAGTACTTC.

The rearrangement links TRBV30 to TRBJ1-4; no clear D. The V gene's germline CDR1 is GTSNPN and CDR2 SVGIG (reference sequence). The CDR3 runs 14 residues. V lost 0 bases and J 2 bases, leaving 7 bases between the germline ends. The CDR3 sequence is CAWSVDSTNEKLFF. As DNA, the CDR3 is TGTGCCTGGAGTGTGGATAGCACTAATGAAAAACTGTTTTTT. Supplemented by reference TRBV30 and TRBJ1-4, the full variable domain reads SQTIHQWPATLVQPVGSPLSLECTVEGTSNPNLYWYRQAAGRGLQLLFYSVGIGQISSEVPQNLSASRPQDRQFILSSKKLLLSDSGFYLCAWSVDSTNEKLFFGSGTQLSVL.

The J gene is TRBJ1-2, the V gene TRBV13; D is possibly TRBD1 (6 bases). CDR3 length equals 16 residues. The germline V gene has CDR1 PRHDT and CDR2 FYEKMQ (reference sequence). Trimming pared 2 bases from V and 7 bases from J, leaving 20 bases between. DNA for the CDR3: TGTGCCAGCAGCTTATGGCTGGGCGGGGGCGCAAGTGGCTACACCTTC. Translating it yields CASSLWLGGGASGYTF. Complete variable domain (other parts from reference TRBV13 and TRBJ1-2): AAGVIQSPRHLIKEKRETATLKCYPIPRHDTVYWYQQGPGQDPQFLISFYEKMQSDKGSIPDRFSAQQFSDYHSELNMSSLELGDSALYFCASSLWLGGGASGYTFGSGTRLTVV.

V and J are TRBV29-1 and TRBJ1-1; D call uncertain. Germline CDR1 and CDR2: SQVTM and ANQGSEA. The CDR3 is made up of 12 amino acids. With 4 bases removed from V and 1 base from J, the gap between germline ends came to 7 bases. The CDR3 DNA reads as TGCAGCGTTGGAACCGCGAACACTGAAGCTTTCTTT. Its translation: CSVGTANTEAFF.

The chain combines TRBV5-1 with TRBJ2-5; 11 nucleotides match TRBD2. The J segment lost 4 bases and the V segment lost 0 bases, leaving 5 bases of the junction unmatched. The CDR3 length is 16 residues. Germline assignment: CDR1 SGHRS and CDR2 YFSETQ. The CDR3 sequence: CASSLVLAGGLETQYF. The DNA of the CDR3 is TGCGCCAGCAGCTTGGTATTAGCGGGAGGGCTAGAGACCCAGTACTTC.

The chain combines TRBV7-2 with TRBJ2-1; D call uncertain. Germline V CDR1 and CDR2: SGHTA, FQGNSA. The ends were cut back, 6 bases at V and 2 bases at J, with 14 bases in the middle. The CDR3 extends over 15 amino acids. CDR3 DNA: TGTGCCAGCAGTCCTGCCTCCCTAGCCTACAATGAGCAGTTCTTC. Translating gives CASSPASLAYNEQFF.

The V call is TRBV5-6, the J call TRBJ1-6; D not certain. Germline V CDR1 and CDR2: SGHDT, YYEEEE. V lost 0 bases and J 8 bases, leaving 12 bases between the germline ends. The CDR3 is 15 amino acids. The CDR3 here is CASSLVFGEDSPLHF. In DNA form, the CDR3 reads TGTGCCAGCAGCTTGGTGTTCGGGGAGGATTCACCCCTCCACTTT.

This chain connects TRBV19 to TRBJ1-5, with 9 bases aligning to TRBD1. CDR3 size: 16 residues. V was clipped by 5 bases and J by 5 bases; unmatched bases: 10. Germline V gene sequence: CDR1 LNHDA, CDR2 SQIVND (reference sequence). DNA of the CDR3: TGTGCCAGTAGTCGAGATACGGGACAGGGTTATCAGCCCCAGCATTTT. Amino acids: CASSRDTGQGYQPQHF.

The chain is built from TRBV6-5 and TRBJ2-1; TRBD2 aligns across 8 bases. The germline CDR1 and CDR2 sequences are MNHEY and SVGAGI. The CDR3 totals 15 residues. Losses at the gene ends were 5 bases for V and 4 bases for J; bases not matched to a gene: 7. The CDR3, as DNA: TGTGCCAGCAGTAAAAGCGGGAGTGGGTACAATGAGCAGTTCTTC. It translates to CASSKSGSGYNEQFF.

CDR3 nucleotide sequence: TGTGCCAGCAGCTTATCCTCGAGGGGCATTCCTAATTCACCCCTCCACTTT. As protein: CASSLSSRGIPNSPLHF. The genes are TRBV7-2 and TRBJ1-6, with a weak D call TRBD1 (5 bases). V was pared by 2 bases and J by 6 bases, with 17 bases between. From germline, CDR1 is SGHTA and CDR2 FQGNSA. The CDR3 runs to 17 residues.

As to this clone: One end of the junction fails to match germline, which may point to a read error. The chain uses TRBV29-1 and TRBJ2-1, with 10 bases that match TRBD2. The V gene's germline CDR1 is SQVTM and CDR2 ANQGSEA. This CDR3 is 15 amino acids long. CDR3 in DNA: TGCAGCGTGGAAGGACTAGCGGAATCCTACAATGAGCAGTTCTTC. Its protein is CSVEGLAESYNEQFF.

This chain uses TRBV5-1 with TRBJ1-6, with D hard to call. The CDR3 extends over 14 amino acids. Looked up from germline, CDR1 is SGHRS and CDR2 is YFSETQ. The V end lost 4 bases, the J end lost 7 bases, and 12 bases lay between the germline ends. As DNA, the CDR3 is TGCGCCAGCAGCCCCGAGGGTCTGAATTCACCCCTCCACTTT. This translates into CASSPEGLNSPLHF.

V usage is TRBV10-3 and J usage is TRBJ2-1; no clear D. Germline-derived CDR1 and CDR2 are ENHRY and SYGVKD. V was clipped by 6 bases and J by 6 bases, with 6 bases between them. The CDR3 has 11 residues. Here the CDR3 DNA reads TGTGCCATCAGGGAGCTCAATGAGCAGTTCTTC. It is translated as CAIRELNEQFF.

DNA of the CDR3: TGTGCCAGCAGCTTGGGGGGTGTCGGGGAGCTGTTTTTT. Protein: CASSLGGVGELFF. The rearrangement joins TRBV5-4 to TRBJ2-2; unclear D gene. Germline V CDR1 and CDR2: SGHNT, YYREEE (reference sequence). Trimming took off 0 bases at V and 7 bases at J, with 7 bases between the two ends. The length of the CDR3 is 13 residues.

The chain has TRBV9 and TRBJ1-1; 10 nucleotides align to TRBD1. CDR1 and CDR2 (germline): SGDLS, YYNGEE. J was trimmed by 6 bases and V by 3 bases; bases with no gene match: 5. This CDR3 contains 14 residues. The CDR3 region has the DNA TGTGCCAGCAGCGCGGGACAGGGGTACGCTGAAGCTTTCTTT. This codes for CASSAGQGYAEAFF.

The rearrangement uses TRBV4-2 and TRBJ2-2; TRBD2 matches 8 bases. Trimming removed 3 bases from V and 1 base from J; junction bases left unmatched: 4. The CDR3 runs 16 residues. Germline V CDR1 and CDR2: LGHNA, YNFKEQ. CDR3: CASSQQLAENTGELFF. The CDR3 nucleotides read TGTGCCAGCAGCCAGCAACTAGCGGAGAACACCGGGGAGCTGTTTTTT.

The chain employs TRBV5-1 and TRBJ2-5; 9 nucleotides align to TRBD1. The CDR3 is 15 residues long. The J segment lost 6 bases and the V segment lost 4 bases, leaving 10 bases of the junction unmatched. Germline-derived CDR1 and CDR2 are SGHRS and YFSETQ. The CDR3 DNA is TGCGCCAGCAGCGGGGGCTCAGGGACAGGGAAGACCCAGTACTTC. Translating gives CASSGGSGTGKTQYF.

The chain is built from TRBV6-5 and TRBJ1-6; D uncertain. The V and J ends lost 0 bases and 1 base respectively, with 4 bases between them. CDR1 is MNHEY, CDR2 SVGAGI, per germline. The CDR3 consists of 15 residues. The CDR3 here is CASSYSGSYNSPLHF. In nucleotides, the CDR3 is TGTGCCAGCAGTTACTCGGGTTCCTATAATTCACCCCTCCACTTT.

This chain uses TRBV10-3 with TRBJ1-1; weak D call: TRBD1 (5 bases). Germline CDR1 is ENHRY and CDR2 is SYGVKD. Trimming took 8 bases from V and 2 from J, leaving 15 bases between them. The length of the CDR3 is 14 residues. The CDR3 nucleotides are TGTGCCATCGGGAAAAGACAGATAAACACTGAAGCTTTCTTT. It is translated as CAIGKRQINTEAFF.

This chain links TRBV6-1 with TRBJ1-1; no reliable D call. CDR1 is MNHNS and CDR2 is SASEGT in the germline V gene. The CDR3 totals 13 residues. Deletions cut 7 bases from V and 6 bases from J, with 15 bases between. The CDR3 coding sequence is TGTGCCAGCAAGGTGTGGTTGGTAGCTGAAGCTTTCTTT. This translates into CASKVWLVAEAFF.

CDR3 protein: CASSQEWEGYYGYTF. In DNA, the CDR3 is TGCGCCAGCAGCCAAGAATGGGAGGGGTACTATGGCTACACCTTC. This chain joins TRBV4-1 and TRBJ1-2; tentative D call: TRBD1 (5 bases). The CDR3 sequence is 15 residues long. Germline loops: CDR1 MGHRA, CDR2 YSYEKL. Trimming removed 0 bases at V and 3 bases at J, with 11 bases between.

The V and J genes are TRBV27 and TRBJ2-2; D uncertain. The CDR3 extends over 13 amino acids. CDR1 and CDR2 from the germline V gene are MNHEY and SMNVEV (reference sequence). V was cut by 0 bases and J by 8 bases, with 7 bases left in between. This CDR3 reads CASSLSRRGELFF. DNA for the CDR3: TGTGCCAGCAGTTTATCCCGCCGAGGGGAGCTGTTTTTT.

The gene calls are TRBV11-3 and TRBJ2-5; D may be TRBD1 or TRBD2 (5 bases each). Looked up from germline, CDR1 is SGHNT and CDR2 is YENEEA. The CDR3 spans 17 residues. The ends were cut back, 1 base at V and 5 bases at J, with 20 bases in the middle. Written as DNA, the CDR3 is TGTGCCAGCAGCTTAGGGGGGATGGGGAGCCTAGGGGAGACCCAGTACTTC. Translating gives CASSLGGMGSLGETQYF.

The chain employs TRBV28 and TRBJ1-1; TRBD1 is a possible D gene (6 bases). Germline-derived CDR1 and CDR2 are MDHEN and SYDVKM. The CDR3 extends over 14 amino acids. Trimming took 8 bases from V and 4 from J, leaving 17 bases between them. The chain's CDR3 is CASSRGGLGTEAFF. Written as DNA, the CDR3 is TGTGCCAGCTCGCGCGGGGGCTTGGGCACTGAAGCTTTCTTT.